The sequence of this T cell receptor (beta chain) was determined in a study of post-analysis software for immune sequencing data. Whole-study findings and limits: By F measure, samples from a shared preparation batch strongly co-clustered. A significant reduction in normalized Chao1 diversity was observed in multiple sclerosis patients versus controls. The study found TRBV5-6, TRBV5-1 and TRBV20-1 among five TRBV segments more frequent in patients than controls.

This CDR3 is 14 amino acids long. Losses at the gene ends were 1 base for V and 6 bases for J; bases not matched to a gene: 6. CDR1 and CDR2 (germline): SGHRS, YFSETQ. Presence of unique molecular identifiers characterized the TCR beta cDNA libraries. Roughly 500,000 cDNA molecules were recovered from an input of about 0.85 to 11 million T cells. TCRdb itself ran the PCR reads through MiXCR, one entry per CDR3 protein. The sample includes hundreds of thousands of distinct CDR3 sequences, around 40% of them seen just once. Of note for this clonotype: Its target is unknown.

The specimen sequenced was blood. The V and J genes are TRBV5-1 and TRBJ1-2, with 7 nucleotides matching TRBD1. The TCR was taken from a girl aged 5 to 17 with multiple sclerosis. CDR3 amino acids: CASSLTGAGDGYTF. In nucleotides, the CDR3 is TGCGCCAGCAGCTTGACAGGGGCTGGAGATGGCTACACCTTC.